Listed below are T cell receptor beta chains from one sample, sequenced in a study of identifying expanded T cells in peripheral blood. Assay: immunoSEQ multiplex PCR; the TCRdb copy retains only in-frame clones and omits some. The data show tens of thousands of clones, 65% to 85% seen once. What was sequenced was blood. The receptors stem from a person aged 18-70 years in good health. Each CDR3 is given with its conserved first and last residue. D genes are given only for firm matches. Not all rows give a size; the values are once, few, many and, for expanded clones, a class.

d_call,j_call,clone_size,v_call,cdr3_nt,cdr3_aa
TRBD2,TRBJ2-6,NA,TRBV4-2,TGTGCCAGCAGCGAGGGGACTAGCGGGAGTACCGTCTCTGGGGCCAACGTCCTGACTTTC,CASSEGTSGSTVSGANVLTF
TRBD2,TRBJ2-2,NA,TRBV15,TGTGCCACCAGCGGATCTAGCGGGAGGGCCAGGGGCGGGGAGCTGTTTTTT,CATSGSSGRARGGELFF
TRBD1,TRBJ2-4,NA,TRBV7-2,TGTGCCAGCAGCTTATCCCGGGACAGGGGCGGCATTCAGTACTTC,CASSLSRDRGGIQYF
TRBD2,TRBJ2-1,few,TRBV6-4,TGTGCCAGCAGTGACTCGACTAGCGGGAGCAATGAGCAGTTCTTC,CASSDSTSGSNEQFF
NA,TRBJ2-7,few,TRBV4-3,TGCGCCAGCAGCCAAGAAACTACAGGGACCTTGTTCTACGAGCAGTACTTC,CASSQETTGTLFYEQYF
TRBD2,TRBJ2-7,few,TRBV29-1,TGCAGCGTGGAAGCGGGAGGGCCAGTGCCCTACGAGCAGTACTTC,CSVEAGGPVPYEQYF
NA,TRBJ2-7,NA,TRBV11-1,TGTGCCAGCAGCTTATGGGAGGCCTACGAGCAGTACTTC,CASSLWEAYEQYF
NA,TRBJ2-7,NA,TRBV28,TGTGCCAGCAGCAGAGAAGTTGGCGTGGGCGGGTTAACCTACGAGCAGTACTTC,CASSREVGVGGLTYEQYF
NA,TRBJ1-1,NA,TRBV4-3,TGCGCCAGCAGCCAAGACAGGCAGGGTAGCAAAGAAGCTTTCTTT,CASSQDRQGSKEAFF
NA,TRBJ2-5,NA,TRBV5-6,TGTGCCAGCAGCTCCGGCGCAGGGTTCGAGACCCAGTACTTC,CASSSGAGFETQYF
NA,TRBJ2-7,NA,TRBV18,TGTGCCAGCTCGCCAGGGGGGGGCCCCTACGAGCAGTACTTC,CASSPGGGPYEQYF
TRBD2,TRBJ2-1,NA,TRBV9,TGTGCCAGCAGCGTAGGTAGCGGGAGTATGGGGGATGAGCAGTTCTTC,CASSVGSGSMGDEQFF
TRBD2,TRBJ2-2,NA,TRBV19,TGTGCCAGTAGTATAGTAAGCGGGAGTCGTGGGGAGCTGTTTTTT,CASSIVSGSRGELFF
TRBD1,TRBJ2-3,NA,TRBV4-3,TGCGCCAGCAGCCAAGGGAGCCAGGGGGCTGCAGATACGCAGTATTTT,CASSQGSQGAADTQYF
NA,TRBJ1-4,NA,TRBV20-1,TGCAGTGCTCATCGGGGTGAAAAACTGTTTTTT,CSAHRGEKLFF
NA,TRBJ1-4,NA,TRBV5-4,TGTGCCAGCAGCTTGGGGGGAGGAAATGAAAAACTGTTTTTT,CASSLGGGNEKLFF
NA,TRBJ2-1,NA,TRBV7-9,TGTGCCAGCAGCTCTAGCGTAGGTTACAATGAGCAGTTCTTC,CASSSSVGYNEQFF
TRBD1,TRBJ2-7,NA,TRBV29-1,TGCAGCGTCAAGGGGACAGGGACCTACGAGCAGTACTTC,CSVKGTGTYEQYF
NA,TRBJ1-4,NA,TRBV19,TGTGCCAACCCGGGCGCGAAGGGGGAAAAACTGTTTTTT,CANPGAKGEKLFF
NA,TRBJ2-7,NA,TRBV5-1,TGCGCCAGCAGCTTGGTGGGAGGAGGATACGAGCAGTACTTC,CASSLVGGGYEQYF
NA,TRBJ2-3,NA,TRBV5-1,TGCGCCAGCCGTTATAGCGGAAGCACAGATACGCAGTATTTT,CASRYSGSTDTQYF
TRBD1,TRBJ1-4,NA,TRBV6-1,TGTGCCAGCACCTCATGGGACAGGGGTAATGAAAAACTGTTTTTT,CASTSWDRGNEKLFF
NA,TRBJ1-1,NA,TRBV2,TGTGCCAGCAAAAGGGGCAGCATGAACACTGAAGCTTTCTTT,CASKRGSMNTEAFF
NA,TRBJ1-5,few,TRBV20-1,TGCAGTGCCGGATGGCCCCAGCATTTT,CSAGWPQHF
NA,TRBJ2-7,NA,TRBV7-2,TGTGCCAGCAGCCCGAACGGTTTCAGGGAGGCGCAGTACTTC,CASSPNGFREAQYF
TRBD2,TRBJ2-5,NA,TRBV5-1,TGCGCCAGCAGCATTGGGACTAGCGGAGAAGAGACCCAGTACTTC,CASSIGTSGEETQYF
TRBD1,TRBJ1-4,once,TRBV5-1,TGCGCCAGCAGCTTCGACAGGGTTGGTAATGAAAAACTGTTTTTT,CASSFDRVGNEKLFF
NA,TRBJ2-7,NA,TRBV19,TGTGCCAGTAGTTTTCAGGGGAGGGAGTACGAGCAGTACTTC,CASSFQGREYEQYF
NA,TRBJ1-3,NA,TRBV15,TGTGCCACCAGCCCTTCTCTAGGGGCTCGGAACACCATATATTTT,CATSPSLGARNTIYF
NA,TRBJ1-5,NA,TRBV6-5,TGTGCCAGCACCATCCAGGGGTTCAATCAGCCCCAGCATTTT,CASTIQGFNQPQHF
TRBD1,TRBJ1-2,many,TRBV6-1,TGTGCCAGCAGTGAAGAAGAAGAGCAGGGGGCTAACTATGGCTACACCTTC,CASSEEEEQGANYGYTF
TRBD2,TRBJ2-7,NA,TRBV6-5,TGTGCCAGCAAGCAAGCGGGAGGGCCCTACGAGCAGTACTTC,CASKQAGGPYEQYF
TRBD2,TRBJ2-3,NA,TRBV4-1,TGCGCCAGCAGCCAAGATCTCCCTAGCGGTCCTAGCACAGATACGCAGTATTTT,CASSQDLPSGPSTDTQYF
TRBD2,TRBJ2-1,NA,TRBV7-9,TGTGCCAGCAGCCCCGGGACTAGCTACAATGAGCAGTTCTTC,CASSPGTSYNEQFF
TRBD2,TRBJ2-1,NA,TRBV19,TGTGCCAGTAGTATAGATCGGACTAGCGGGTATTCCCACAATGAGCAGTTCTTC,CASSIDRTSGYSHNEQFF
TRBD1,TRBJ2-2,NA,TRBV2,TGTGCCAGCAGCGGGACAGGGACCGGGGAGCTGTTTTTT,CASSGTGTGELFF
NA,TRBJ1-2,NA,TRBV5-5,TGTGCCAGCAGCTTGGGACCCGTATCTTTTGAGTATGGCTACACCTTC,CASSLGPVSFEYGYTF
NA,TRBJ2-5,NA,TRBV7-9,TGTGCCAGCAGCTTAGGTTTTACAGGGATGACAGAGACCCAGTACTTC,CASSLGFTGMTETQYF
NA,TRBJ1-5,NA,TRBV7-9,TGTGCCAGCAGCTTGGGAACAGGGACGAGGAGCAATCAGCCCCAGCATTTT,CASSLGTGTRSNQPQHF
TRBD1,TRBJ2-4,few,TRBV27,TGTGCCAGCACGGACAGGGGCGGCATTCAGTACTTC,CASTDRGGIQYF
NA,TRBJ2-3,NA,TRBV7-3,TGTGCCAGCAGCACGACTGGGGTGGATACGCAGTATTTT,CASSTTGVDTQYF
TRBD2,TRBJ2-1,NA,TRBV30,TGTGCCTGGAGTGTAGCGGGATCCGATGAGCAGTTCTTC,CAWSVAGSDEQFF
TRBD2,TRBJ2-1,NA,TRBV5-4,TGTGCCAGCCCTACTAGCGGCAACTACAATGAGCAGTTCTTC,CASPTSGNYNEQFF
TRBD1,TRBJ2-2,NA,TRBV19,TGTGCCAGTACCCGACAGGGGGACACCGGGGAGCTGTTTTTT,CASTRQGDTGELFF
NA,TRBJ1-5,few,TRBV30,TGTGCCTGGACAAGTGGGGGCCAGCAGCCCCAGCATTTT,CAWTSGGQQPQHF
NA,TRBJ1-5,NA,TRBV28,TGTGCCAGCAGTTTATGGGGCCAGCCCCAGCATTTT,CASSLWGQPQHF
NA,TRBJ1-4,NA,TRBV4-3,TGCGCCAGCAGCCTACAGACAGCATCTAATGAAAAACTGTTTTTT,CASSLQTASNEKLFF
TRBD2,TRBJ2-5,NA,TRBV19,TGTGCCAGTAGGCAGCGAGCGGGGCCCCAGGAGACCCAGTACTTC,CASRQRAGPQETQYF
TRBD2,TRBJ2-7,NA,TRBV27,TGTGCCAGCACACTAGCGGGAGGGCCCCGAAAATCCTACGAGCAGTACTTC,CASTLAGGPRKSYEQYF
TRBD2,TRBJ2-1,NA,TRBV9,TGTGCCAGCAGCGTAGGGCTAGCGGGTCAATACAATGAGCAGTTCTTC,CASSVGLAGQYNEQFF
TRBD1,TRBJ1-1,NA,TRBV7-2,TGTGCCAGTCGGGGACAGGGGGCATTCGGGAACACTGAAGCTTTCTTT,CASRGQGAFGNTEAFF
TRBD2,TRBJ2-1,NA,TRBV9,TGTGCCAGCAGCCCCCTCTGGGGGAGGGCGCGGAATGAGCAGTTCTTC,CASSPLWGRARNEQFF
NA,TRBJ2-7,few,TRBV7-2,TGTGCCAGCAGCTTAGCTGGAGGACAGTCCTACGAGCAGTACTTC,CASSLAGGQSYEQYF
TRBD1,TRBJ1-1,NA,TRBV25-1,TGTGCCAGCAGTGAATCTGCAGGGGGTCTCGGCATGAACACTGAAGCTTTCTTT,CASSESAGGLGMNTEAFF